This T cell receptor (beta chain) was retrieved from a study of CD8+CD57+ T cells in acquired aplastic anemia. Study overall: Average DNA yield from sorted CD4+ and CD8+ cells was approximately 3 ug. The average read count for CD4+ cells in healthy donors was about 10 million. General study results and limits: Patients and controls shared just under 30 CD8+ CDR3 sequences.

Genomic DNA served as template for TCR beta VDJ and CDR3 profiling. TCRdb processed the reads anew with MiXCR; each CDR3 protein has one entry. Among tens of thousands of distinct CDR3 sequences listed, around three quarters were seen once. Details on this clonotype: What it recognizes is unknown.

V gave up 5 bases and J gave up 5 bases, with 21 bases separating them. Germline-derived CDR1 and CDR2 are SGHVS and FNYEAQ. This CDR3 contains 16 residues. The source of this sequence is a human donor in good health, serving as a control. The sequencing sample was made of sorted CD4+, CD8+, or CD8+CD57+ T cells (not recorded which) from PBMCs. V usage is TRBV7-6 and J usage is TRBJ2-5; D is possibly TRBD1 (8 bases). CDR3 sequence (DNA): TGTGCCAGCAGCCAGGGGGCTAGCGGTACTGGGGAGACCCAGTACTTC. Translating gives CASSQGASGTGETQYF.